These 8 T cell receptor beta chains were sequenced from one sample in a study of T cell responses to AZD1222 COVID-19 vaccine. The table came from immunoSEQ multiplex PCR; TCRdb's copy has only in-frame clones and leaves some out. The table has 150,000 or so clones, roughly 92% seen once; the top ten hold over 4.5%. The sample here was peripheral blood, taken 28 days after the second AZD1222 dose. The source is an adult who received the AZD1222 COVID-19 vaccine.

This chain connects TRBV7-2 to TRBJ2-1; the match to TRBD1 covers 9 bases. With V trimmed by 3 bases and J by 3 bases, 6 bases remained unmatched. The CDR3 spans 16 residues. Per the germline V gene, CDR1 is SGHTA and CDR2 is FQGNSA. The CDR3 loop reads CASSLAGTGIYNEQFF. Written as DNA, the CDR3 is TGTGCCAGCAGCTTGGCCGGGACAGGGATCTACAATGAGCAGTTCTTC.

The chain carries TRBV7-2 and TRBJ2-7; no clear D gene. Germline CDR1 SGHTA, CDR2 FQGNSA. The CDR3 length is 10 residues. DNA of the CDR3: TGTGTCTCAAAGGGCCAGTCTCAGTACTTC. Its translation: CVSKGQSQYF. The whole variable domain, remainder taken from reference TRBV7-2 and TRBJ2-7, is GAGVSQSPSNKVTEKGKDVELRCDPISGHTALYWYRQSLGQGLEFLIYFQGNSAPDKSGLPSDRFSAERTGGSVSTLTIQRTQQEDSAVYLCVSKGQSQYFGPGTRLTVT.

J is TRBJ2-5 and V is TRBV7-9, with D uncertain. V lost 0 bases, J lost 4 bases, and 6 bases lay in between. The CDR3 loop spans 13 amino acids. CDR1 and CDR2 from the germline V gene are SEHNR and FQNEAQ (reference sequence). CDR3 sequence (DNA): TGTGCCAGCAGCTTAGCGGTGGTAGAGACCCAGTACTTC. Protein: CASSLAVVETQYF. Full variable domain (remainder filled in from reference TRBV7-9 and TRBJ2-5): DTGVSQNPRHKITKRGQNVTFRCDPISEHNRLYWYRQTLGQGPEFLTYFQNEAQLEKSRLLSDRFSAERPKGSFSTLEIQRTEQGDSAMYLCASSLAVVETQYFGPGTRLLVL.

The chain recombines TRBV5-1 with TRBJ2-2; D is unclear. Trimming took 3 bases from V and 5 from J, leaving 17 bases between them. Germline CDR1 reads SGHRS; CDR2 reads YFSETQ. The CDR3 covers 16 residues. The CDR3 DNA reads TGCGCCAGCAGCTACCCCGGAGCAGGAGAGACCGGGGAGCTGTTTTTT. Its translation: CASSYPGAGETGELFF.

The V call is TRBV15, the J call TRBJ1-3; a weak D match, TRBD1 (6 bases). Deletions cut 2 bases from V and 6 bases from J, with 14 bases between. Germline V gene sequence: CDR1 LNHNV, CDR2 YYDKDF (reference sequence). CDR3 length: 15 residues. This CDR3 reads CATSRYGGELNTIYF. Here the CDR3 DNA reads TGTGCCACCAGCAGATACGGGGGCGAGTTAAACACCATATATTTT. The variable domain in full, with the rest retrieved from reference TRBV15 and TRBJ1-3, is DAMVIQNPRYQVTQFGKPVTLSCSQTLNHNVMYWYQQKSSQAPKLLFHYYDKDFNNEADTPDNFQSRRPNTSFCFLDIRSPGLGDTAMYLCATSRYGGELNTIYFGEGSWLTVV.

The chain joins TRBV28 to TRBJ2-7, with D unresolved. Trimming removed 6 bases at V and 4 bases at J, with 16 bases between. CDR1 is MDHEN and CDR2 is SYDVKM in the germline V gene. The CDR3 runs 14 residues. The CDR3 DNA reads TGTGCCAGCAGCTATCCCCTGGATCGGTACGAGCAGTACTTC. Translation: CASSYPLDRYEQYF.

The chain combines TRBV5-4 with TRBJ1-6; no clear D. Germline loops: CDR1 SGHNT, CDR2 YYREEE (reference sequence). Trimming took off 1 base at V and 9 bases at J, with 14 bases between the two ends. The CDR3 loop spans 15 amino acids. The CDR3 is CASSLPYPRGSPLHF. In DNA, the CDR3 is TGTGCCAGCAGCTTGCCATATCCTCGGGGTTCACCCCTCCACTTT.

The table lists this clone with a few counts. The CDR3 protein is CASSAPGGELFF. In DNA form, the CDR3 reads TGTGCCAGCAGCGCCCCCGGGGGGGAGCTGTTTTTT. The rearrangement joins TRBV9 to TRBJ2-2; D ambiguous. CDR1 is SGDLS, CDR2 YYNGEE, per germline. The CDR3 has 12 residues. The V end was cut by 3 bases, the J end by 8 bases, with 8 bases between. The full variable domain, its missing parts supplied by reference TRBV9 and TRBJ2-2, is DSGVTQTPKHLITATGQRVTLRCSPRSGDLSVYWYQQSLDQGLQFLIQYYNGEERAKGNILERFSAQQFPDLHSELNLSSLELGDSALYFCASSAPGGELFFGEGSRLTVL.